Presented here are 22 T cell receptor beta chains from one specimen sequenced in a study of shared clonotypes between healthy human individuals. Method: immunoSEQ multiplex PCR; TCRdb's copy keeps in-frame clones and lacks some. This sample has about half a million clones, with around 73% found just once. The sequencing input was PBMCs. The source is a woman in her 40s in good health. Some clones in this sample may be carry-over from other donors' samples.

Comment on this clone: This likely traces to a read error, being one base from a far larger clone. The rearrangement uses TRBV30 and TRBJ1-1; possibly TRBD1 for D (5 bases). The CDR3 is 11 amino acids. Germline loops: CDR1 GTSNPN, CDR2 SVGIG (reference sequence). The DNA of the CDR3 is TGTGCCTGGAGGGACATGACTGAAGTTTTCTTT. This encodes CAWRDMTEVFF.

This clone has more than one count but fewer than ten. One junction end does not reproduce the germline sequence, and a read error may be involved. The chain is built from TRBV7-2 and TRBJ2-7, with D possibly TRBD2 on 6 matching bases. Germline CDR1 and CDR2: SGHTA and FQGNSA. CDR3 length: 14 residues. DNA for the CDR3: TGCGCCAGCAGCCAATTTGCGGGGCCCTACGAGCAGTACTTC. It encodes CASSQFAGPYEQYF. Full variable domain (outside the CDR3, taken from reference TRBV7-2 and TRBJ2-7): GAGVSQSPSNKVTEKGKDVELRCDPISGHTALYWYRQSLGQGLEFLIYFQGNSAPDKSGLPSDRFSAERTGGSVSTLTIQRTQQEDSAVYLCASSQFAGPYEQYFGPGTRLTVT.

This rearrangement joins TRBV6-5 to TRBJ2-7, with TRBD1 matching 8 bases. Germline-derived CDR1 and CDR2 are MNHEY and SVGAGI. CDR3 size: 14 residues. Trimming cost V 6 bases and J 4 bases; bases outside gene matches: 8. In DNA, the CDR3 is TGTGCCAGCAGGCCGGGACAGGTCGTGTACGAGCAGTACTTC. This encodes CASRPGQVVYEQYF.

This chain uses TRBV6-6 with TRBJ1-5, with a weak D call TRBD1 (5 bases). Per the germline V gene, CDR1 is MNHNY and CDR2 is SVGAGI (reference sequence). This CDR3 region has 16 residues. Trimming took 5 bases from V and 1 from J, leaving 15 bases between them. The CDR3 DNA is TGTGCCAGCAGTCCCGGAGAGGGGATCAGCAATCAGCCCCAGCATTTT. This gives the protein CASSPGEGISNQPQHF.

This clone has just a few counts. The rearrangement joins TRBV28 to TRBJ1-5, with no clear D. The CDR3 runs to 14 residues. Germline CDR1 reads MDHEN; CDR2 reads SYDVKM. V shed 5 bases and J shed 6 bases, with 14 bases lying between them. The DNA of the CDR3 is TGTGCCAGCAGTCCGGGCCAAGCTCGTCAGCCCCAGCATTTT. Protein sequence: CASSPGQARQPQHF.

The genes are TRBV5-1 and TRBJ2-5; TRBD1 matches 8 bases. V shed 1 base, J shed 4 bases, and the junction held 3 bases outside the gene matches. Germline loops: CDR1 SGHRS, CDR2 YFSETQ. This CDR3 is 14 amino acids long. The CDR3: CASSLNDRGETQYF. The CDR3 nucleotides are TGCGCCAGCAGCTTGAATGACAGGGGAGAGACCCAGTACTTC.

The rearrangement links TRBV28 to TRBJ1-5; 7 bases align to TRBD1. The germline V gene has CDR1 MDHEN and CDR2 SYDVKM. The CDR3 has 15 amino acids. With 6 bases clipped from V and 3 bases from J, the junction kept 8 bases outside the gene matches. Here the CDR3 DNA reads TGTGCCAGCAGCCGGGTCGACAGGGACAATCAGCCCCAGCATTTT. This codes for CASSRVDRDNQPQHF.

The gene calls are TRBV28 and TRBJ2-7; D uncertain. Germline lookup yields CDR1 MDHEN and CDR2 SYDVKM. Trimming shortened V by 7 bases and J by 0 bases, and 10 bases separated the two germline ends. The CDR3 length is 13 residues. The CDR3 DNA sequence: TGTGCCAGCATCCCCCGGAGCTCCTACGAGCAGTACTTC. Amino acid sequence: CASIPRSSYEQYF.

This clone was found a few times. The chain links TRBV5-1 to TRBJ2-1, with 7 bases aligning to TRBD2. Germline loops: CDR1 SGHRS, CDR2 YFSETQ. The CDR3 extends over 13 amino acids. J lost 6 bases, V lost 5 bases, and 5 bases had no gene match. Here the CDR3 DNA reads TGCGCCAGCAGTTGGGCTAGCGGCAATGAGCAGTTCTTC. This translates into CASSWASGNEQFF.

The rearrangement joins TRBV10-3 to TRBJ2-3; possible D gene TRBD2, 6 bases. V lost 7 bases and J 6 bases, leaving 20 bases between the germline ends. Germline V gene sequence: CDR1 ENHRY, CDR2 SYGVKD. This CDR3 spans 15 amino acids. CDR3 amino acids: CAIMRDTSSPDTQYF. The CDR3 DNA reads TGTGCCATCATGAGGGATACTAGCTCCCCCGATACGCAGTATTTT.

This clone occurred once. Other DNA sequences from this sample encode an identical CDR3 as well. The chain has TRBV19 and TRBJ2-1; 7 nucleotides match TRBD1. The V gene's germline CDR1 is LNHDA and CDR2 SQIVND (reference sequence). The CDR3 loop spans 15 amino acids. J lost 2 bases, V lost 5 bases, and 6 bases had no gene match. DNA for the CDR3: TGTGCCAGTAGTCCCCGGACAGGCCCCTACAATGAGCAGTTCTTC. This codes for CASSPRTGPYNEQFF. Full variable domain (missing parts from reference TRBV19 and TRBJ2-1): DGGITQSPKYLFRKEGQNVTLSCEQNLNHDAMYWYRQDPGQGLRLIYYSQIVNDFQKGDIAEGYSVSREKKESFPLTVTSAQKNPTAFYLCASSPRTGPYNEQFFGPGTRLTVL.

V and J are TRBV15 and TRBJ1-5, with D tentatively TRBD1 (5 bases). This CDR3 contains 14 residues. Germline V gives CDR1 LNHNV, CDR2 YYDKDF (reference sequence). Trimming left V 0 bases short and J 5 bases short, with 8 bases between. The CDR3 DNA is TGTGCCACCAGCAGAGATTGGGGGGATCAGCCCCAGCATTTT. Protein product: CATSRDWGDQPQHF.

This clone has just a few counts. The CDR3 sequence: CASSPTGTSGSSTDTQYF. The CDR3 coding sequence is TGTGCCAGCAGCCCAACTGGGACTAGCGGGAGTAGCACAGATACGCAGTATTTT. The rearrangement links TRBV7-9 to TRBJ2-3; TRBD2 matches at 14 bases. The J segment lost 0 bases and the V segment lost 5 bases, leaving 7 bases of the junction unmatched. The CDR3 is 18 residues long. CDR1 SEHNR and CDR2 FQNEAQ come from the germline V gene (reference sequence).

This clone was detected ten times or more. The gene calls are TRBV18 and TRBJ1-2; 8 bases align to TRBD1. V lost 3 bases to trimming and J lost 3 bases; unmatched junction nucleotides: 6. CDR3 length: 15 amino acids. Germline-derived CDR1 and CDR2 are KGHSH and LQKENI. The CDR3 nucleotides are TGTGCCAGCTCACCGGGGCAGGGGGCTGACTATGGCTACACCTTC. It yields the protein CASSPGQGADYGYTF.

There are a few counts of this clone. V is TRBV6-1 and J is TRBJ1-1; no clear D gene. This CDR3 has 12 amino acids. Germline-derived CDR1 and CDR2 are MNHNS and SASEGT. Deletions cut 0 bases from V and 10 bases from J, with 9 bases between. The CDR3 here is CASSEAYEGAFF. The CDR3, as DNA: TGTGCCAGCAGTGAAGCGTACGAGGGAGCTTTCTTT.

CDR3 in DNA: TGCGCCAGCAGTTCTGGGGTTGCTAACTATGGCTACACCTTC. Protein product: CASSSGVANYGYTF. The chain carries TRBV5-1 and TRBJ1-2; no clear D. V gave up 5 bases and J gave up 0 bases, with 11 bases separating them. Per germline, CDR1 SGHRS and CDR2 YFSETQ. The CDR3 consists of 14 residues.

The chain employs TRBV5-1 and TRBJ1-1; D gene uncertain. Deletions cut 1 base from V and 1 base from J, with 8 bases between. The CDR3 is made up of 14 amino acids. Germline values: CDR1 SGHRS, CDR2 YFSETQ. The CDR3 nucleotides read TGCGCCAGCAGCTTGTACAAACAGAACACTGAAGCTTTCTTT. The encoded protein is CASSLYKQNTEAFF.

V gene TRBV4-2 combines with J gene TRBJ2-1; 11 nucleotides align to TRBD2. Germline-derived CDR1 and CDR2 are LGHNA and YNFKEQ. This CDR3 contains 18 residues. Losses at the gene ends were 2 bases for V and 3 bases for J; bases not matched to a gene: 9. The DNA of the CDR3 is TGTGCCAGCAGCCAAACACTAGCGGGAGACCTTGGCTACAATGAGCAGTTCTTC. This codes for CASSQTLAGDLGYNEQFF.

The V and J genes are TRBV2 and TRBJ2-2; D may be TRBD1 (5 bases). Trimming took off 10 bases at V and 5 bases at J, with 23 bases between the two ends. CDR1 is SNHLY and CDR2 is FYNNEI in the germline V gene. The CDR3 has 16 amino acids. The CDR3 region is CAIAQRGGFLTGELFF. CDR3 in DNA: TGTGCCATAGCCCAAAGGGGCGGATTTCTGACCGGGGAGCTGTTTTTT.

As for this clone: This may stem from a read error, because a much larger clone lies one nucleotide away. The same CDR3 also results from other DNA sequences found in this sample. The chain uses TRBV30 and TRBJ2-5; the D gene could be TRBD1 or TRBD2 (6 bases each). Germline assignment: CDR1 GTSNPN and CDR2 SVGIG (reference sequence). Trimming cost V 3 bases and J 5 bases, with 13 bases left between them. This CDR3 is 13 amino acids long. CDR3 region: CAWSGGREETQYF. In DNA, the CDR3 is TGTGCCTGGAGCGGGGGCAGGGAGGAGACCCAGTACTTC. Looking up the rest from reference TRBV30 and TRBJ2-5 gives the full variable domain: SQTIHQWPATLVQPVGSPLSLECTVEGTSNPNLYWYRQAAGRGLQLLFYSVGIGQISSEVPQNLSASRPQDRQFILSSKKLLLSDSGFYLCAWSGGREETQYFGPGTRLLVL.

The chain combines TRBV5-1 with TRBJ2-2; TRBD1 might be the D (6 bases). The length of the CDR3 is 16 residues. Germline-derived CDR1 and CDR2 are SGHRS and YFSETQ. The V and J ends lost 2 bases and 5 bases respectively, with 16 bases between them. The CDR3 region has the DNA TGCGCCAGCAGCTTTGACCCAGGGGCTTGGACCGGGGAGCTGTTTTTT. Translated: CASSFDPGAWTGELFF.

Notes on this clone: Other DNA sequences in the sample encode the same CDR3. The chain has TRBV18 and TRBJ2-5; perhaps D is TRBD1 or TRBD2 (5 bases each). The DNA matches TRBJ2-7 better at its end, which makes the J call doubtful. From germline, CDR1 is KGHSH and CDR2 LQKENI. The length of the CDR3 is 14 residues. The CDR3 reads CASSPGTGPYEQYF. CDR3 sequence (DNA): TGTGCCAGCTCCCCCGGGACGGGTCCCTACGAGCAGTACTTC.